Below, 12 T cell receptor beta chains from the same sample are listed, as sequenced in a study of T-cell reconstitution after alpha-beta-depleted transplantation in children. Preparation of the TCRbeta library was carried out with unique molecular identifiers. TCRdb fed the PCR reads into MiXCR, producing one record per CDR3 protein. The table has approximately 650,000 distinct CDR3 sequences, around 13% seen once. The sequenced sample was PBMCs, obtained before TCRalphabeta/CD19-depleted stem cell transplant. These receptors originate from a girl aged 2-9 years with congenital amegakaryocytic thrombocytopenia, due to receive a stem cell transplant.

This clonotype showed up many times. This chain joins TRBV5-8 and TRBJ1-1; D remains unclear. The V gene lost 3 bases and the J gene lost 4 bases, with 7 bases spanning the gap. CDR1 SGHTS and CDR2 YDEGEE come from the germline V gene. The CDR3 length is 12 residues. The CDR3 DNA follows: TGTGCCAGCAGCTGGTGGAGCACTGAAGCTTTCTTT. This codes for CASSWWSTEAFF. Complete variable domain (other parts from reference TRBV5-8 and TRBJ1-1): EAGVTQSPTHLIKTRGQQATLRCSPISGHTSVYWYQQALGLGLQFLLWYDEGEERNRGNFPPRFSGRQFPNYSSELNVNALELEDSALYLCASSWWSTEAFFGQGTRLTVV.

The chain carries TRBV4-2 and TRBJ2-7; 7 bases agree with TRBD1. The CDR3 loop spans 15 amino acids. CDR1 LGHNA and CDR2 YNFKEQ come from the germline V gene. With V trimmed by 0 bases and J by 4 bases, 6 bases remained unmatched. The CDR3 DNA is TGTGCCAGCAGCCAAGATTGGGACAGTCCATACGAGCAGTACTTC. Translated, it gives CASSQDWDSPYEQYF.

This clonotype was counted between two and nine times. The rearrangement links TRBV7-9 to TRBJ1-1; a possible D gene is TRBD1 (5 bases). V was clipped by 0 bases and J by 1 base, with 15 bases between them. This CDR3 contains 17 residues. Germline V gene lookup returns CDR1 SEHNR and CDR2 FQNEAQ (reference sequence). Here the CDR3 reads CASSLAGFGGGNTEAFF. CDR3 nucleotides: TGTGCCAGCAGCTTAGCGGGGTTCGGGGGGGGGAACACTGAAGCTTTCTTT.

V gene TRBV5-1 combines with J gene TRBJ2-1; the D gene is possibly TRBD2 (5 bases). Germline CDR1 reads SGHRS; CDR2 reads YFSETQ. Between the trimmed V and J ends, which lost 3 bases and 3 bases, there was a span of 10 bases. This CDR3 comprises 14 residues. The CDR3 DNA is TGCGCCAGCAGCTCCCGGGATGACTACAATGAGCAGTTCTTC. Encoded protein: CASSSRDDYNEQFF.

This clonotype was found a few times. The rearrangement uses TRBV5-1 and TRBJ2-5, with TRBD1 identical over 8 bases. The CDR3 spans 15 residues. Germline V gene lookup returns CDR1 SGHRS and CDR2 YFSETQ. Trimming cost V 4 bases and J 3 bases; bases outside gene matches: 8. The CDR3 DNA reads TGCGCCAGCAGCCCGACAGGGGTTAGAGAAGAGACCCAGTACTTC. Encoded protein: CASSPTGVREETQYF. The variable domain in full, completed from reference TRBV5-1 and TRBJ2-5, reads KAGVTQTPRYLIKTRGQQVTLSCSPISGHRSVSWYQQTPGQGLQFLFEYFSETQRNKGNFPGRFSGRQFSNSRSEMNVSTLELGDSALYLCASSPTGVREETQYFGPGTRLLVL.

This clonotype was recorded many times. The chain couples TRBV5-1 to TRBJ2-1; D unclear. CDR3 length: 13 amino acids. From germline, CDR1 is SGHRS and CDR2 YFSETQ. With 4 bases removed from V and 9 bases from J, the gap between germline ends came to 14 bases. The CDR3: CASSTADSTEQFF. The CDR3 nucleotides read TGCGCCAGCAGCACCGCCGACTCTACTGAGCAGTTCTTC.

This chain links TRBV29-1 with TRBJ2-1; D assignment may be TRBD1 or TRBD2 (7 bases each). The CDR3 contains 13 residues. Trimming took 5 bases from V and 4 from J, leaving 12 bases between them. CDR1 is SQVTM, CDR2 ANQGSEA, per germline. CDR3 protein: CSVHRGGYNEQFF. CDR3 bases: TGCAGCGTTCACAGGGGAGGGTACAATGAGCAGTTCTTC.

This clonotype was recorded a few times. The chain is built from TRBV7-3 and TRBJ2-1; TRBD1 aligns across 10 bases. Germline V CDR1 and CDR2: SGHTA, FQGTGA. The V segment lost 5 bases and the J segment 4 bases; nucleotides outside the gene matches: 5. The CDR3 runs to 15 residues. The CDR3 is CASSADRGLYNEQFF. The CDR3 nucleotides read TGTGCCAGCAGCGCTGACAGGGGGCTTTACAATGAGCAGTTCTTC.

This clonotype has a handful of counts. The V and J genes are TRBV30 and TRBJ2-7; D might be TRBD1 or TRBD2, each matching 6 bases. Trimming cost V 2 bases and J 7 bases, with 9 bases left between them. CDR3 size: 11 residues. Germline V gene data show CDR1 as GTSNPN and CDR2 as SVGIG (reference sequence). CDR3 sequence: CAWSRGVEQYF. CDR3 DNA: TGTGCCTGGAGTAGGGGGGTGGAGCAGTACTTC. Filled out from reference TRBV30 and TRBJ2-7, the complete variable domain reads SQTIHQWPATLVQPVGSPLSLECTVEGTSNPNLYWYRQAAGRGLQLLFYSVGIGQISSEVPQNLSASRPQDRQFILSSKKLLLSDSGFYLCAWSRGVEQYFGPGTRLTVT.

The chain combines TRBV12-3 or TRBV12-4 with TRBJ2-7; D is perhaps TRBD1 (6 bases). The germline V and J ends were trimmed by 4 bases and 2 bases, with 15 bases remaining between them. This CDR3 has 15 amino acids. The CDR3 DNA reads TGTGCCAGCAGTTCGACAGGCGGGTTGACCTACGAGCAGTACTTC. Translating gives CASSSTGGLTYEQYF.

In its sample, this clonotype was seen many times. The chain couples TRBV5-1 to TRBJ2-3; possibly TRBD1 or TRBD2 for D (5 bases each). Trimming took 7 bases from V and 0 from J, leaving 6 bases between them. The CDR3 contains 12 residues. Germline CDR1 SGHRS, CDR2 YFSETQ. In DNA form, the CDR3 reads TGCGCCAGCGAGGGGAGCACAGATACGCAGTATTTT. Translating gives CASEGSTDTQYF.

This clonotype showed up many times. The chain links TRBV29-1 to TRBJ1-2; no definite D call. The length of the CDR3 is 11 residues. Germline CDR1 reads SQVTM; CDR2 reads ANQGSEA. Trimming removed 2 bases at V and 4 bases at J, with 5 bases between. The CDR3 is CSVESGYGYTF. CDR3 bases: TGCAGCGTTGAATCCGGCTATGGCTACACCTTC. The full variable domain, its missing parts supplied by reference TRBV29-1 and TRBJ1-2, is SAVISQKPSRDICQRGTSLTIQCQVDSQVTMMFWYRQQPGQSLTLIATANQGSEATYESGFVIDKFPISRPNLTFSTLTVSNMSPEDSSIYLCSVESGYGYTFGSGTRLTVV.